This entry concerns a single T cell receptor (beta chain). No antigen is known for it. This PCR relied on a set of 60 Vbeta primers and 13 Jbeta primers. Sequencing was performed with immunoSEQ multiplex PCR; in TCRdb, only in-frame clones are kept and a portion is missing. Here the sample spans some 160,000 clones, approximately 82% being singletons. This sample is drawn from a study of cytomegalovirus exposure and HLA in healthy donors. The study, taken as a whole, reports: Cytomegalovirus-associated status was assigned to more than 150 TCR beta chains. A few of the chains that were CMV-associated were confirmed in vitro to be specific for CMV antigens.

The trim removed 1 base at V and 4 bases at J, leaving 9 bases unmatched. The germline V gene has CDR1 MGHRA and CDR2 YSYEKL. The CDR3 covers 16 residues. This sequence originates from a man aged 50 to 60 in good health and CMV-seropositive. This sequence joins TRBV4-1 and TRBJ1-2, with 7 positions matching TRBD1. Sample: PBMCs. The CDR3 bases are TGCGCCAGCAGCCAAGGGCCCGACAGGGCAACCTATGGCTACACCTTC. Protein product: CASSQGPDRATYGYTF.